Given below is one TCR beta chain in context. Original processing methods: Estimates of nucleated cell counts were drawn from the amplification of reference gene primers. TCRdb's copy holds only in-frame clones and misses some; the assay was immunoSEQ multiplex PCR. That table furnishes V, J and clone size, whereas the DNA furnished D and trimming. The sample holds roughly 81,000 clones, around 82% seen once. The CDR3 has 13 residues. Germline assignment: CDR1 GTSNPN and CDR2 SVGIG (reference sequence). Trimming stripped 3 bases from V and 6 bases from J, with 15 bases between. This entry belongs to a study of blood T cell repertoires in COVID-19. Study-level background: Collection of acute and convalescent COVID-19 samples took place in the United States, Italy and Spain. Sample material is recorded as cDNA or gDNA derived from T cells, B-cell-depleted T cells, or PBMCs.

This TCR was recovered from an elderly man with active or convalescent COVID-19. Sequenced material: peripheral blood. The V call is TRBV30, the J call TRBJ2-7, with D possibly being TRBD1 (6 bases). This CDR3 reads CAWSATGTAEQYF. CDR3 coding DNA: TGTGCCTGGAGCGCAACAGGGACCGCCGAGCAGTACTTC.